This record covers a single T cell receptor beta chain. This specimen comes from a study of blood T cell repertoires in COVID-19. CDR3 size: 15 residues. The V and J ends lost 4 bases and 1 base, in that order; junction bases with no gene match: 4. Germline V gives CDR1 SGHRS, CDR2 YFSETQ. Clones were read by immunoSEQ multiplex PCR, and TCRdb kept only the in-frame ones, dropping some. Of some 57,000 clones in the sample, roughly 82% were seen once. The sample consisted of peripheral blood. V is TRBV5-1 and J is TRBJ2-2, with 7 bases aligning to TRBD1. The receptor was derived from a woman of 80 years or more with acute or convalescent COVID-19. The CDR3 nucleotides read TGCGCCAGCAGCGCTTGGACAGGGAACACCGGGGAGCTGTTTTTT. Translated, it gives CASSAWTGNTGELFF.